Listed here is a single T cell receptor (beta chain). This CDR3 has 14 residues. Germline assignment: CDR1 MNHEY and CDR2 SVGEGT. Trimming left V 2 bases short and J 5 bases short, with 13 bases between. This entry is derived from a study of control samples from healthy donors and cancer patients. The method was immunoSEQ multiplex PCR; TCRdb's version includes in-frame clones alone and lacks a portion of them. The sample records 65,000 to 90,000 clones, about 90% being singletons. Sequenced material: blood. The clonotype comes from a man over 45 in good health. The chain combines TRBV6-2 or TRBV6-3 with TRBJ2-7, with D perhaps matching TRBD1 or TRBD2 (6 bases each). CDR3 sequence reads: CASSYDMGGHEQYV. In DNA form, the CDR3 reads TGTGCCAGCAGTTACGATATGGGGGGCCACGAGCAGTACGTC.